Listed here are 24 T cell receptor beta chains from one sample, sequenced in a study of cytomegalovirus exposure and HLA in healthy donors. Primers for the PCR totalled 60 Vbeta and 13 Jbeta. Method: immunoSEQ multiplex PCR; TCRdb's copy keeps in-frame clones and lacks some. The data show 150,000 to 200,000 clones, about four fifths seen once. The material sequenced was PBMCs. The receptor source for this set is a man between 18 and 29 years old in good health and CMV-seronegative.

The chain couples TRBV5-1 to TRBJ1-2, with D maybe TRBD1 (5 bases). The germline CDR1 and CDR2 sequences are SGHRS and YFSETQ. This CDR3 comprises 16 residues. V dropped 4 bases and J dropped 2 bases, with 18 bases sitting between them. The CDR3 region has the DNA TGCGCCAGCAGCACGGGGAGGGAGGGACGAAACTATGGCTACACCTTC. Its translation: CASSTGREGRNYGYTF.

The chain carries TRBV6-5 and TRBJ2-7, with a weak D call TRBD1 (6 bases). CDR3 length: 13 residues. Germline V gene data show CDR1 as MNHEY and CDR2 as SVGAGI. Trimming shortened V by 3 bases and J by 4 bases, and 10 bases separated the two germline ends. CDR3 coding DNA: TGTGCCAGCAGTTATTCAGGGGAATACGAGCAGTACTTC. As protein: CASSYSGEYEQYF.

The chain couples TRBV4-3 to TRBJ2-3, with 8 positions matching TRBD1. This CDR3 has 17 amino acids. Germline CDR1 is LGHNA and CDR2 is YSLEER. V trimming: 0 bases; J trimming: 5 bases; junction bases outside the gene matches: 10. CDR3 bases: TGCGCCAGCAGCCAAGATCGGGGCAGGGGGCGCTTAGATACGCAGTATTTT. Amino acids: CASSQDRGRGRLDTQYF.

The chain carries TRBV18 and TRBJ1-2, with a tentative D call TRBD1 (5 bases). Germline loops: CDR1 KGHSH, CDR2 LQKENI. The CDR3 has 13 residues. The V end was cut by 3 bases, the J end by 7 bases, with 12 bases between. CDR3 protein: CASSPPGPGGYTF. The CDR3 DNA reads as TGTGCCAGCTCACCGCCAGGGCCGGGTGGCTACACCTTC.

CDR3 amino acids: CASSQVGTSGSGDTQYF. The DNA for the CDR3 is TGCGCCAGCAGCCAAGTTGGGACTAGCGGGAGTGGGGATACGCAGTATTTT. The chain joins TRBV4-1 to TRBJ2-3, with 14 positions matching TRBD2. V shed 1 base and J 6 bases; nucleotides not matched to a gene: 6. Germline V lookup: CDR1 MGHRA, CDR2 YSYEKL. This CDR3 region has 17 residues.

This chain links TRBV25-1 with TRBJ2-5; 8 bases match TRBD1. The CDR3 is made up of 17 amino acids. Germline V CDR1 and CDR2: MGHDK, SYGVNS. V lost 7 bases to trimming and J lost 4 bases; unmatched junction nucleotides: 17. CDR3: CASTVLYTGTGRETQYF. The CDR3 DNA reads as TGTGCCAGCACAGTTTTATACACCGGGACAGGTAGAGAGACCCAGTACTTC.

V gene TRBV6-1 combines with J gene TRBJ2-7; 9 positions agree with TRBD1. This CDR3 has 13 residues. V was clipped by 7 bases and J by 3 bases; unmatched bases: 4. Germline CDR1 and CDR2: MNHNS and SASEGT. CDR3 coding DNA: TGTGCCAGCACTGGGACAGGGTACTACGAGCAGTACTTC. It translates to CASTGTGYYEQYF.

The J gene is TRBJ2-1, the V gene TRBV5-1; D is perhaps TRBD2 (6 bases). CDR1 is SGHRS, CDR2 YFSETQ, per germline. The CDR3 has 16 amino acids. Trimming removed 2 bases at V and 9 bases at J, with 21 bases between. CDR3 in DNA: TGCGCCAGCAGCTTACCCCGACTAGTGTTACACACTGAGCAGTTCTTC. Protein: CASSLPRLVLHTEQFF.

The chain links TRBV15 to TRBJ1-2, with no clear D. Germline V gives CDR1 LNHNV, CDR2 YYDKDF (reference sequence). This CDR3 has 14 residues. Trimming removed 1 base at V and 2 bases at J, with 8 bases between. CDR3 in amino acids: CATSRANANYGYTF. Written as DNA, the CDR3 is TGTGCCACCAGCAGAGCTAACGCCAACTATGGCTACACCTTC. Full variable domain (outside the CDR3, taken from reference TRBV15 and TRBJ1-2): DAMVIQNPRYQVTQFGKPVTLSCSQTLNHNVMYWYQQKSSQAPKLLFHYYDKDFNNEADTPDNFQSRRPNTSFCFLDIRSPGLGDTAMYLCATSRANANYGYTFGSGTRLTVV.

The chain joins TRBV7-9 to TRBJ1-1; D is undetermined. Trimming stripped 6 bases from V and 3 bases from J, with 11 bases between. CDR3 length equals 13 residues. CDR1 and CDR2 (germline): SEHNR, FQNEAQ (reference sequence). The CDR3 region is CASSSGRDTEAFF. CDR3 DNA: TGTGCCAGCAGTTCCGGTCGTGACACTGAAGCTTTCTTT.

The J gene is TRBJ2-5, the V gene TRBV7-9, with 8 bases lining up with TRBD2. This CDR3 contains 19 residues. V was clipped by 2 bases and J by 3 bases; unmatched bases: 17. Germline lookup yields CDR1 SEHNR and CDR2 FQNEAQ (reference sequence). CDR3 protein: CASSLNWSPAGGLKETQYF. CDR3 in DNA: TGTGCCAGCAGCTTAAATTGGTCCCCCGCGGGAGGCCTTAAAGAGACCCAGTACTTC.

V gene TRBV5-1 combines with J gene TRBJ1-2; 7 bases agree with TRBD1. From germline, CDR1 is SGHRS and CDR2 YFSETQ. V was pared by 2 bases and J by 4 bases, with 2 bases of the junction left unmatched. The CDR3 has 13 amino acids. The CDR3 nucleotides are TGCGCCAGCAGCTTTCCAGGGGGCTATGGCTACACCTTC. This sequence encodes CASSFPGGYGYTF.

This clone was seen once. V is TRBV29-1 and J is TRBJ2-1, with TRBD1 identical over 11 bases. There are 20 residues in the CDR3. The germline gives CDR1 SQVTM, CDR2 ANQGSEA. The V gene end was trimmed by 4 bases and the J gene end by 2 bases; junction bases not matched to a gene: 19. CDR3 in amino acids: CSVVGRVGGQGGIPYNEQFF. DNA for the CDR3: TGCAGCGTTGTGGGGAGAGTTGGGGGACAGGGGGGGATTCCCTACAATGAGCAGTTCTTC.

The chain recombines TRBV7-8 with TRBJ1-5, with 8 positions matching TRBD1. The CDR3 runs 14 residues. In germline, CDR1 is SGHVS, CDR2 FQNEAQ. With V trimmed by 5 bases and J by 5 bases, 5 bases remained unmatched. The CDR3 loop reads CASSPLDRDQPQHF. Written as DNA, the CDR3 is TGTGCCAGCAGCCCCCTGGACAGGGATCAGCCCCAGCATTTT.

The chain joins TRBV7-2 to TRBJ2-3; 7 bases map to TRBD2. This CDR3 spans 15 amino acids. CDR1 and CDR2 (germline): SGHTA, FQGNSA. Trimming at V came to 8 bases and at J to 4 bases, leaving 12 bases not matched to a gene. The CDR3 protein is CASESGASRADTQYF. The CDR3 nucleotides are TGTGCCAGCGAAAGCGGGGCTAGCCGTGCAGATACGCAGTATTTT.

The chain has TRBV4-1 and TRBJ1-5; a weak D match, TRBD1 (5 bases). V lost 1 base, J lost 2 bases, and 12 bases lay in between. This CDR3 is built from 16 residues. Germline V gene lookup returns CDR1 MGHRA and CDR2 YSYEKL. The CDR3: CASSQAFRVRNQPQHF. The CDR3 coding sequence is TGCGCCAGCAGCCAAGCCTTCAGGGTTCGCAATCAGCCCCAGCATTTT.

This clone was found a few times. The J gene is TRBJ1-1, the V gene TRBV7-9, with no clear D. CDR3 length: 12 residues. Germline values: CDR1 SEHNR, CDR2 FQNEAQ (reference sequence). V was trimmed by 6 bases and J by 4 bases, leaving 9 bases between them. CDR3 nucleotide sequence: TGTGCCAGCAGGCGAGAGGGCACTGAAGCTTTCTTT. Amino acids: CASRREGTEAFF.

This clone was detected only once. V and J are TRBV7-9 and TRBJ1-4, with 9 bases that match TRBD1. Germline values: CDR1 SEHNR, CDR2 FQNEAQ (reference sequence). V trimming: 6 bases; J trimming: 8 bases; junction bases outside the gene matches: 10. The CDR3 runs 15 residues. CDR3 nucleotides: TGTGCCAGCAGTTCCACAGGGGGCACGGGAGAAAAACTGTTTTTT. Protein: CASSSTGGTGEKLFF. The full variable domain, its missing parts supplied by reference TRBV7-9 and TRBJ1-4, is DTGVSQNPRHKITKRGQNVTFRCDPISEHNRLYWYRQTLGQGPEFLTYFQNEAQLEKSRLLSDRFSAERPKGSFSTLEIQRTEQGDSAMYLCASSSTGGTGEKLFFGSGTQLSVL.

This chain links TRBV7-2 with TRBJ2-1, with TRBD1 matching 7 bases. J gave up 9 bases and V 3 bases, and 8 bases lay outside the gene matches. Germline-derived CDR1 and CDR2 are SGHTA and FQGNSA. The CDR3 loop spans 14 amino acids. CDR3 region: CASSFDRATGEQFF. In DNA, the CDR3 is TGTGCCAGCAGCTTTGACAGGGCAACGGGTGAGCAGTTCTTC.

This clone was counted a few times. The gene calls are TRBV12-5 and TRBJ2-2; D not resolved. The germline V and J ends were trimmed by 6 bases and 6 bases, with 23 bases remaining between them. In germline, CDR1 is LGHNT, CDR2 FRNRAP. This CDR3 contains 17 residues. CDR3 sequence reads: CASGLTPTTALAGELFF. DNA for the CDR3: TGTGCTAGTGGCTTGACCCCTACTACGGCGTTAGCCGGGGAGCTGTTTTTT.

This clone was counted a few times. The chain links TRBV28 to TRBJ1-2; D ambiguous. The V gene's germline CDR1 is MDHEN and CDR2 SYDVKM. This CDR3 is 14 amino acids long. Between the trimmed V and J ends, which lost 3 bases and 3 bases, there was a span of 11 bases. DNA of the CDR3: TGTGCCAGCAGTTTTCCCGGGAGAGACTATGGCTACACCTTC. Translation gives CASSFPGRDYGYTF.

The gene calls are TRBV11-2 and TRBJ2-4; D perhaps matches TRBD1 (6 bases). The germline V gene encodes CDR1 SGHAT and CDR2 FQNNGV. There are 13 residues in the CDR3. V gave up 5 bases and J gave up 6 bases, with 11 bases separating them. The CDR3 sequence: CASSTIQGNIQYF. The CDR3 DNA follows: TGTGCCAGCAGCACAATACAGGGAAACATTCAGTACTTC.

This clone was seen a few times. The chain recombines TRBV5-8 with TRBJ2-3; tentative D call: TRBD2 (5 bases). Trimming pared 4 bases from V and 1 base from J, leaving 10 bases between. Germline loops: CDR1 SGHTS, CDR2 YDEGEE. The CDR3 extends over 14 amino acids. CDR3 residues: CASSLSLGTDTQYF. CDR3 DNA: TGTGCCAGCAGCCTCTCACTAGGCACAGATACGCAGTATTTT.

CDR3 DNA: TGTGCCAGCAGCGTAGGGCACGGGAAAAACAATGAGCAGTTCTTC. The encoded protein is CASSVGHGKNNEQFF. The chain combines TRBV9 with TRBJ2-1; perhaps TRBD2 as D (5 bases). Germline values: CDR1 SGDLS, CDR2 YYNGEE. The CDR3 covers 15 residues. V was clipped by 0 bases and J by 5 bases, with 12 bases between them. Variable domain in full (rest from reference TRBV9 and TRBJ2-1): DSGVTQTPKHLITATGQRVTLRCSPRSGDLSVYWYQQSLDQGLQFLIQYYNGEERAKGNILERFSAQQFPDLHSELNLSSLELGDSALYFCASSVGHGKNNEQFFGPGTRLTVL.